The source of this T cell receptor beta chain is a study of early stage breast cancer tumors. For the study at large: Of fewer than 20 invasive breast tumors, about a dozen were hormone receptor-positive, HER2-negative.

This clone occurred once. The germline CDR1 and CDR2 sequences are MNHNY and SVGAGI (reference sequence). Trimming took off 6 bases at V and 11 bases at J, with 13 bases between the two ends. The CDR3 length is 11 residues. Generated by immunoSEQ multiplex PCR, the TCRdb table keeps only in-frame clones and is missing some. This table holds some 70,000 clones, roughly three quarters found once. This clonotype originated in a person aged 55 to 75 with breast cancer. The chain recombines TRBV6-6 with TRBJ2-5; D ambiguous. The sequencing input was blood. The CDR3 loop is CASSKEAWQYF. The CDR3 DNA reads as TGTGCCAGCAGCAAAGAGGCATGGCAGTACTTC.